The clone carrying this T cell receptor beta chain was recorded only once. The CDR3 spans 14 residues. CDR1 LNHDA and CDR2 SQIVND come from the germline V gene (reference sequence). With V trimmed by 6 bases and J by 4 bases, 7 bases remained unmatched. This entry comes from a study of blood T cell repertoires in COVID-19. Study details: Samples of COVID-19 (acute and convalescent) were obtained from the United States, Italy and Spain. From T cells, B-cell-depleted T cells, or PBMCs came the material, which was cDNA or gDNA.

As processed by the authors: From reference gene primer amplification, estimates of nucleated cell counts were derived. The assay was immunoSEQ multiplex PCR, and TCRdb's table has in-frame clones only and misses some. The V and J calls and clone size come from that table; D and trimming were worked out from the DNA. The profile shows around 200,000 clones, about 90% of them singletons. Sequenced sample: peripheral blood. V gene TRBV19 combines with J gene TRBJ2-5; TRBD2 aligns across 8 bases. The clonotype was recovered from a woman aged 45-65 years with acute or convalescent COVID-19. CDR3 in amino acids: CASSPGGKRETQYF. CDR3 sequence (DNA): TGTGCCAGTAGCCCGGGGGGGAAGCGAGAGACCCAGTACTTC.